This T cell receptor (beta chain) appears in the sequencing data of a study of cytomegalovirus exposure and HLA in healthy donors. Study summary: Early release data held about 85 million unique TCRs from HLA-typed donors.

For this clone: Its antigen remains unknown.

Notes on the study in general: Testing in vitro showed a few CMV-associated chains specific for CMV antigens. Most TCR beta V segments were productive about 87% or about 30% of the time in an earlier analysis.

In germline, CDR1 is KGHSH, CDR2 LQKENI. V was pared by 7 bases and J by 0 bases, with 21 bases between. This CDR3 is built from 17 residues. PCR amplification relied on 60 Vbeta primers (plus 13 Jbeta primers). Original methodology: Tens of millions of unique TCR beta chains, 10 million to 14 million shared, were counted in a later analysis. The method was immunoSEQ multiplex PCR; TCRdb's version includes in-frame clones alone and lacks a portion of them. Clone size and the V and J calls come from that table; the DNA yielded D and trimming. The listing contains 65,000 to 80,000 clones. The clonotype comes from a man aged 25 to 45 in good health and CMV-seronegative. Sample: PBMCs. This chain uses TRBV18 with TRBJ1-1; D may be TRBD1 (6 bases). This CDR3 is CASFGQPLPIMNTEAFF. The CDR3, as DNA: TGTGCCAGCTTTGGACAGCCGCTCCCCATAATGAACACTGAAGCTTTCTTT.